This T cell receptor (beta chain) derives from a study of vaccination effects on CD4 cells after COVID-19. Across the whole study: Convalescent patient samples, from two individuals, date to 16 days and one week before vaccination.

Germline V gene lookup returns CDR1 SGHTS and CDR2 YDEGEE. V lost 4 bases and J lost 0; bases outside the gene matches: 6. This CDR3 has 15 amino acids. Some clones are missing from TCRdb's copy, which holds only in-frame ones; the method was immunoSEQ multiplex PCR. The sample records 40,000 or so clones, roughly four fifths being singletons. A word on this clone: Its antigen remains unidentified.

Expansion of antigen-specific CD4+ T cells with viral peptide pools was carried out by the ViraFEST assay before sequencing. The authors isolated CD4+ T cells after ten to eleven days of culture. PCR confirmed that the person was infected with SARS-CoV-2 between March and December 2020. The sequence was obtained from a human donor who had a prior SARS-CoV-2 infection. The sequencing used CD4+ T cells from PBMCs cultured with a peptide pool, collected before COVID-19 vaccination. The rearrangement joins TRBV5-8 to TRBJ1-1; 7 bases agree with TRBD1. Written as DNA, the CDR3 is TGTGCCAGCAGCGCGGGACAGCTCATGAACACTGAAGCTTTCTTT. Encoded protein: CASSAGQLMNTEAFF.